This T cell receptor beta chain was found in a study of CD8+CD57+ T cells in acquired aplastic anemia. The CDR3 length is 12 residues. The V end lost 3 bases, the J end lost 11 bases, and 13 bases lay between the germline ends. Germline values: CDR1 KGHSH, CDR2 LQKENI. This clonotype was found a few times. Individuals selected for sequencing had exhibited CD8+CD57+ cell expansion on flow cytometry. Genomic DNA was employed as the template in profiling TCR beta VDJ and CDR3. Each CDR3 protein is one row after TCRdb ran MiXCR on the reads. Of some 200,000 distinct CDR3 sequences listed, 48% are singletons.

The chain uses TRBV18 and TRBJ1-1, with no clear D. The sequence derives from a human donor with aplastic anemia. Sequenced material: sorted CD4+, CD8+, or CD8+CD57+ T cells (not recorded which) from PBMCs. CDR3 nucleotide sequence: TGTGCCAGCTCACCCTTCCCAGGTGAGGCTTTCTTT. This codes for CASSPFPGEAFF.